The 13 T cell receptor beta chains in this list originate from one sample, sequenced in a study of graft-versus-host responses after intestinal transplantation. Here immunoSEQ multiplex PCR was the method, and the copy in TCRdb shows in-frame clones only, minus some. The repertoire consists of about 24,000 clones, with around 85% occurring once and the leading ten covering around 0.97%. Here the sequenced sample was PBMCs, taken just over 450 days after intestinal transplant. All receptors come from a human patient who received an intestinal transplant, so some T cells may come from the graft donor.

This clone showed up just a few times. The chain joins TRBV9 to TRBJ2-1; TRBD1 might be the D (5 bases). CDR3 length: 16 residues. Deletions cut 0 bases from V and 0 bases from J, with 10 bases between. CDR1 is SGDLS, CDR2 YYNGEE, per germline. This chain's CDR3 is CASSVVGRSSYNEQFF. CDR3 coding DNA: TGTGCCAGCAGCGTAGTGGGGCGCAGCTCCTACAATGAGCAGTTCTTC.

This sequence joins TRBV19 and TRBJ1-2, with D uncertain. The CDR3 extends over 12 amino acids. V lost 3 bases and J lost 8, with 10 bases in between. CDR1 LNHDA and CDR2 SQIVND come from the germline V gene (reference sequence). The CDR3 here is CASSIGPDGYTF. DNA of the CDR3: TGTGCCAGTAGTATCGGGCCAGACGGCTACACCTTC. Full variable domain (remainder filled in from reference TRBV19 and TRBJ1-2): DGGITQSPKYLFRKEGQNVTLSCEQNLNHDAMYWYRQDPGQGLRLIYYSQIVNDFQKGDIAEGYSVSREKKESFPLTVTSAQKNPTAFYLCASSIGPDGYTFGSGTRLTVV.

The chain combines TRBV19 with TRBJ2-7; D possibly corresponds to TRBD1 (5 bases). CDR1 LNHDA and CDR2 SQIVND come from the germline V gene (reference sequence). Trimming cost V 7 bases and J 4 bases, with 8 bases left between them. The CDR3 covers 11 residues. Written as DNA, the CDR3 is TGTGCCAGTAATGACAGTTACGAGCAGTACTTC. Its protein product is CASNDSYEQYF. Based on the CDR3 plus reference TRBV19 and TRBJ2-7, the full variable domain is DGGITQSPKYLFRKEGQNVTLSCEQNLNHDAMYWYRQDPGQGLRLIYYSQIVNDFQKGDIAEGYSVSREKKESFPLTVTSAQKNPTAFYLCASNDSYEQYFGPGTRLTVT.

V gene TRBV18 combines with J gene TRBJ2-2, with TRBD1 matching over 10 bases. J was trimmed by 2 bases and V by 0 bases; bases with no gene match: 0. The CDR3 has 16 amino acids. In germline, CDR1 is KGHSH, CDR2 LQKENI. The CDR3, as DNA: TGTGCCAGCTCACCACCGACAGGGGGCAACACCGGGGAGCTGTTTTTT. It encodes CASSPPTGGNTGELFF.

The rearrangement uses TRBV7-9 and TRBJ1-1; no clear D. Trimming shortened V by 6 bases and J by 2 bases, and 22 bases separated the two germline ends. Looked up from germline, CDR1 is SEHNR and CDR2 is FQNEAQ (reference sequence). The CDR3 sequence is 17 residues long. The CDR3 region is CASSQNRVLRGNTEAFF. The CDR3 nucleotides read TGTGCCAGCAGTCAGAACCGGGTCCTCCGCGGCAACACTGAAGCTTTCTTT.

This chain uses TRBV11-3 with TRBJ1-5; D perhaps matches TRBD1 (5 bases). From germline, CDR1 is SGHNT and CDR2 YENEEA. The CDR3 extends over 12 amino acids. CDR3 bases: TGTGCTCAGGGTTTTGGCAATCAGCCCCAGCATTTT. Its translation is CAQGFGNQPQHF.

The chain couples TRBV9 to TRBJ2-7; possibly TRBD2 for D (6 bases). The CDR3 contains 14 residues. Germline loops: CDR1 SGDLS, CDR2 YYNGEE. Trimming shortened V by 0 bases and J by 2 bases, and 9 bases separated the two germline ends. CDR3 sequence (DNA): TGTGCCAGCAGCGTAGCGGGGACTCCCTACGAGCAGTACTTC. This encodes CASSVAGTPYEQYF.

CDR3 sequence reads: CATSRGTVRGYEQYF. CDR3 nucleotide sequence: TGTGCCACCAGCAGAGGGACAGTGAGGGGCTACGAGCAGTACTTC. The chain has TRBV15 and TRBJ2-7, with D possibly TRBD1 on 6 matching bases. V gave up 1 base and J gave up 3 bases, with 13 bases separating them. Germline CDR1 reads LNHNV; CDR2 reads YYDKDF (reference sequence). The CDR3 runs 15 residues.

This sequence joins TRBV5-1 and TRBJ2-1, with 9 bases matching TRBD2. Per germline, CDR1 SGHRS and CDR2 YFSETQ. V shed 7 bases and J 0 bases; nucleotides not matched to a gene: 5. CDR3 length: 15 amino acids. The CDR3 region is CASSLTSGSYNEQFF. The CDR3 DNA reads TGCGCCAGCTCGCTGACTAGCGGCTCCTACAATGAGCAGTTCTTC. Looking up the rest from reference TRBV5-1 and TRBJ2-1 gives the full variable domain: KAGVTQTPRYLIKTRGQQVTLSCSPISGHRSVSWYQQTPGQGLQFLFEYFSETQRNKGNFPGRFSGRQFSNSRSEMNVSTLELGDSALYLCASSLTSGSYNEQFFGPGTRLTVL.

This chain uses TRBV28 with TRBJ1-5; D remains unclear. The CDR3 has 13 residues. The V gene lost 8 bases and the J gene lost 4 bases, with 12 bases spanning the gap. Germline V gene data show CDR1 as MDHEN and CDR2 as SYDVKM. The CDR3: CASREFGNQPQHF. For the CDR3, the DNA is TGTGCCAGCCGGGAGTTTGGGAATCAGCCCCAGCATTTT.

This clone was observed once. The gene calls are TRBV6-1 and TRBJ2-7; D gene uncertain. Trimming removed 1 base at V and 4 bases at J, with 8 bases between. This CDR3 has 13 residues. Germline V gives CDR1 MNHNS, CDR2 SASEGT. CDR3 region: CASSEGMGYEQYF. The DNA for the CDR3 is TGTGCCAGCAGTGAAGGGATGGGTTACGAGCAGTACTTC.

The genes are TRBV27 and TRBJ1-6, with 8 bases identical to TRBD1. The CDR3 extends over 13 amino acids. Trimming cost V 9 bases and J 7 bases; bases outside gene matches: 5. CDR1 MNHEY and CDR2 SMNVEV come from the germline V gene (reference sequence). CDR3 bases: TGTGCCAGTAAACAGGGGGGGAATTCACCCCTCCACTTT. This gives the protein CASKQGGNSPLHF.

The gene calls are TRBV11-2 and TRBJ2-7; 9 nucleotides align to TRBD1. Germline values: CDR1 SGHAT, CDR2 FQNNGV. The V segment lost 5 bases and the J segment 2 bases; nucleotides outside the gene matches: 7. The CDR3 runs to 15 residues. The CDR3 DNA reads as TGTGCCAGCAGCCTAGGTGGGACAGGGCCCTACGAGCAGTACTTC. Protein: CASSLGGTGPYEQYF.